The 9 T cell receptor beta chains in this list originate from one sample, sequenced in a study of blood T cells in healthy people across ages. Primed by a sample-barcoded 5' primer and a J-beta primer mix, a second PCR proceeded for 7 to 11 cycles. TCRdb re-called the 5' RACE reads with MiXCR, one entry per CDR3 protein. The sample holds about 1 million distinct CDR3 sequences; 35% to 55% are singletons and the top ten take approximately 17%. Sequenced input: blood. These receptors all stem from a woman aged 55-70 years in good health.

About this clonotype itself: One end of the junction varies from germline; a read error may be responsible. V is TRBV5-6 and J is TRBJ2-1; TRBD2 is a possible D gene (7 bases). The CDR3 is 13 residues long. Germline CDR1 reads SGHDT; CDR2 reads YYEEEE. The CDR3 reads CASTLGGADEQFF. The CDR3, as DNA: TGTGCCAGCACCTTGGGGGGGGCGGATGAGCAGTTCTTC.

This chain uses TRBV27 with TRBJ2-1; 7 bases are a match to TRBD2. Germline lookup yields CDR1 MNHEY and CDR2 SMNVEV (reference sequence). The V and J ends lost 9 bases and 2 bases, in that order; junction bases with no gene match: 10. This CDR3 spans 15 amino acids. CDR3 region: CASRGGSKPYNEQFF. CDR3 DNA sequence: TGTGCCAGTCGGGGCGGGAGTAAGCCCTACAATGAGCAGTTCTTC.

The chain uses TRBV10-3 and TRBJ2-1; 15 nucleotides match TRBD2. The germline gives CDR1 ENHRY, CDR2 SYGVKD. The CDR3 covers 19 residues. V dropped 3 bases and J dropped 0; count of bases not matched to a gene: 6. The CDR3 coding sequence is TGTGCCATCAGTGACTCCGGGACTAGCGGGAGGAACTCCTACAATGAGCAGTTCTTC. It specifies CAISDSGTSGRNSYNEQFF.

The sample holds a few counts of this clonotype. The rearrangement joins TRBV6-2 or TRBV6-3 to TRBJ2-7; TRBD2 aligns across 10 bases. The V gene's germline CDR1 is MNHEY and CDR2 SVGEGT. The junction had 7 bases not matched to a gene; V was cut back by 2 bases and J by 0 bases. The CDR3 consists of 17 residues. The CDR3 loop reads CASSYPFGLADSYEQYF. CDR3 DNA sequence: TGTGCCAGCAGTTACCCCTTCGGACTAGCGGACTCCTACGAGCAGTACTTC.

This chain connects TRBV9 to TRBJ2-3, with TRBD2 matching over 9 bases. This CDR3 region has 16 residues. Unmatched junction bases numbered 15, after V lost 7 bases and J lost 6 bases. Germline CDR1 reads SGDLS; CDR2 reads YYNGEE. CDR3 DNA: TGTGCCAGCCAGGAAGGACCAGCGGGGGGTTTTGATACGCAGTATTTT. Its translation is CASQEGPAGGFDTQYF.

This sequence joins TRBV4-2 and TRBJ1-6; 10 bases align to TRBD1. CDR3 size: 17 residues. Germline CDR1 and CDR2: LGHNA and YNFKEQ. Trimming took 0 bases from V and 13 from J; bases not matched to a gene: 12. CDR3 residues: CASSQDPPGQGPHPLHF. CDR3 coding DNA: TGTGCCAGCAGCCAAGACCCTCCGGGACAGGGGCCCCATCCCCTCCACTTT.

This clonotype occurred a few times. As DNA, the CDR3 is TGCGCCAGCAGCCATGACACAGAGGTTTACGAGCAGTACTTC. It codes for CASSHDTEVYEQYF. This sequence joins TRBV4-1 and TRBJ2-7; D is ambiguous. Trimming pared 3 bases from V and 4 bases from J, leaving 13 bases between. CDR3 length equals 14 residues. Germline CDR1 MGHRA, CDR2 YSYEKL.

V and J are TRBV4-3 and TRBJ1-6, with no clear D. From germline, CDR1 is LGHNA and CDR2 YSLEER. V lost 0 bases to trimming and J lost 1 base, with 10 bases between them. This CDR3 region has 17 residues. The DNA of the CDR3 is TGCGCCAGCAGCCAAGAGACCAGGCCATCCTATAATTCACCCCTCCACTTT. Its protein product is CASSQETRPSYNSPLHF.

This clonotype is a singleton in its sample. V usage is TRBV27 and J usage is TRBJ2-5, with TRBD1 matching 8 bases. The CDR3 is 16 residues long. V lost 4 bases to trimming and J lost 5 bases; unmatched junction nucleotides: 12. CDR1 is MNHEY and CDR2 is SMNVEV in the germline V gene (reference sequence). The chain's CDR3 is CASSSDRQGTRETQYF. In nucleotides, the CDR3 is TGTGCCAGCAGTTCCGATCGACAGGGGACGAGGGAGACCCAGTACTTC.